This passage covers 15 T cell receptor beta chains from one sample sequenced in a study of T-cell reconstitution after alpha-beta-depleted transplantation in children. Using unique molecular identifiers, the investigators prepared the TCRbeta library. MiXCR, applied by TCRdb to the PCR reads, yields one record per CDR3 protein. The sample holds about 110,000 distinct CDR3 sequences; approximately 10% are singletons and the top ten take about 7.3%. The source material was PBMCs from the stem cell graft donor, sampled from the stem cell graft. Source of these receptors: a human donor who donated a stem cell graft to a child with acute lymphoblastic leukemia.

This clonotype has ten or more counts. The J gene is TRBJ2-7, the V gene TRBV11-2; 7 bases line up with TRBD1. The J segment lost 1 base and the V segment lost 6 bases, leaving 9 bases of the junction unmatched. CDR1 is SGHAT and CDR2 is FQNNGV in the germline V gene. The CDR3 is 15 residues long. The CDR3 DNA reads TGTGCCAGCAGACTAAGGGGGCGTTCGTCCTACGAGCAGTACTTC. Translation: CASRLRGRSSYEQYF.

This clonotype was counted at least ten times. This sequence joins TRBV6-2 or TRBV6-3 and TRBJ2-3, with D unclear. Per the germline V gene, CDR1 is MNHEY and CDR2 is SVGEGT. The CDR3 has 16 amino acids. Trimming took off 8 bases at V and 4 bases at J, with 22 bases between the two ends. CDR3 residues: CASAAVTASSSDTQYF. The CDR3 DNA follows: TGTGCCAGCGCGGCCGTAACAGCGAGTTCGTCAGATACGCAGTATTTT.

This clonotype was seen ten or more times. The chain couples TRBV6-2 or TRBV6-3 to TRBJ1-5; 8 bases agree with TRBD1. Germline CDR1 is MNHEY and CDR2 is SVGEGT. The CDR3 length is 13 residues. V was pared by 5 bases and J by 9 bases, with 6 bases of the junction left unmatched. The CDR3 DNA sequence: TGTGCCAGCAGTCGGACAGGGCAGCGGCCCCAGCATTTT. Translation gives CASSRTGQRPQHF.

This clonotype was seen repeatedly, ten times or more. The chain combines TRBV7-2 with TRBJ2-3, with TRBD2 matching over 14 bases. Germline CDR1 reads SGHTA; CDR2 reads FQGNSA. This CDR3 is built from 16 residues. Trimming cost V 4 bases and J 9 bases; bases outside gene matches: 9. CDR3 nucleotides: TGTGCCAGCAGCTACGGGACTAGCGGGAGTGGTGAAACGCAGTATTTT. Translating it yields CASSYGTSGSGETQYF. Using reference TRBV7-2 and TRBJ2-3 for the parts outside the CDR3, the full variable domain is GAGVSQSPSNKVTEKGKDVELRCDPISGHTALYWYRQSLGQGLEFLIYFQGNSAPDKSGLPSDRFSAERTGGSVSTLTIQRTQQEDSAVYLCASSYGTSGSGETQYFGPGTRLTVL.

This clonotype was counted ten times or more. V gene TRBV7-3 combines with J gene TRBJ2-3, with D tentatively TRBD1 (5 bases). Germline V gives CDR1 SGHTA, CDR2 FQGTGA. The CDR3 extends over 16 amino acids. Between the trimmed V and J ends, which lost 2 bases and 2 bases, there was a span of 14 bases. CDR3 sequence reads: CASSLGQGPNTDTQYF. Written as DNA, the CDR3 is TGTGCCAGCAGCTTAGGGCAGGGCCCCAACACAGATACGCAGTATTTT.

Only a few counts were recorded for this clonotype. A much more abundant neighbour one base away suggests this may be a read error. The chain employs TRBV5-6 and TRBJ2-1; TRBD2 aligns across 9 bases. This CDR3 contains 19 residues. Germline V CDR1 and CDR2: SGHDT, YYEEEE. The trim removed 3 bases at V and 3 bases at J, leaving 16 bases unmatched. The CDR3 region has the DNA TGTGCCAGCAGCTCCTCCGTACTTCGAGCGGGAGGCAGCTACAATGAGCAGTTCTTC. This sequence encodes CASSSSVLRAGGSYNEQFF.

This clonotype occurred many times. The genes are TRBV19 and TRBJ2-2; D call uncertain. The germline CDR1 and CDR2 sequences are LNHDA and SQIVND (reference sequence). The CDR3 contains 13 residues. V was trimmed by 5 bases and J by 0 bases, leaving 4 bases between them. The CDR3 DNA reads TGTGCCAGTAGTGACGCGAACACCGGGGAGCTGTTTTTT. Translated, it gives CASSDANTGELFF.

The rearrangement joins TRBV7-9 to TRBJ1-2; D remains unclear. The germline V gene has CDR1 SEHNR and CDR2 FQNEAQ (reference sequence). The CDR3 runs 13 residues. V lost 3 bases and J lost 0, with 5 bases in between. The CDR3 sequence: CASSFGANYGYTF. The CDR3 region has the DNA TGTGCCAGCAGCTTCGGAGCTAACTATGGCTACACCTTC.

This clonotype has a count of ten or more. This chain links TRBV27 with TRBJ2-7; no reliable D call. Per the germline V gene, CDR1 is MNHEY and CDR2 is SMNVEV (reference sequence). CDR3 length: 14 residues. V lost 6 bases to trimming and J lost 0 bases, with 12 bases between them. CDR3 nucleotides: TGTGCCAGCAGGCGATTCAGTGACTCCTACGAGCAGTACTTC. It translates to CASRRFSDSYEQYF.

This clonotype was observed at least ten times. V is TRBV11-2 and J is TRBJ2-5; D gene unclear. The germline V and J ends were trimmed by 2 bases and 1 base, with 5 bases remaining between them. The CDR3 contains 13 residues. Germline V lookup: CDR1 SGHAT, CDR2 FQNNGV. Here the CDR3 DNA reads TGTGCCAGCAGCTTAATACCCCAAGAGACCCAGTACTTC. Translating it yields CASSLIPQETQYF.

The J gene is TRBJ1-2, the V gene TRBV12-3 or TRBV12-4; a weak D match, TRBD1 (5 bases). The length of the CDR3 is 13 residues. Trimming took 3 bases from V and 8 from J, leaving 13 bases between them. CDR3 DNA: TGTGCCAGCAGTTTCAGGGTTGTCGGCGGCTACACCTTC. It is translated as CASSFRVVGGYTF.

This clonotype was observed many times. The V call is TRBV27, the J call TRBJ1-5; D not resolved. The V end lost 1 base, the J end lost 4 bases, and 14 bases lay between the germline ends. Germline V lookup: CDR1 MNHEY, CDR2 SMNVEV (reference sequence). The CDR3 is made up of 16 amino acids. CDR3 residues: CASSLYDPVGNQPQHF. CDR3 in DNA: TGTGCCAGCAGTTTATACGACCCGGTGGGGAATCAGCCCCAGCATTTT.

In this sample, this clonotype turned up many times. The chain uses TRBV20-1 and TRBJ2-2, with no clear D. The germline V and J ends were trimmed by 6 bases and 0 bases, with 11 bases remaining between them. Germline CDR1 DFQATT, CDR2 SNEGSKA (reference sequence). This CDR3 is built from 14 residues. The CDR3 DNA is TGCAGTGCAGCCGATAGGGCGAACACCGGGGAGCTGTTTTTT. This codes for CSAADRANTGELFF.

This clonotype was seen at least ten times. The rearrangement joins TRBV6-5 to TRBJ2-5, with D hard to call. CDR1 is MNHEY and CDR2 is SVGAGI in the germline V gene. CDR3 size: 14 residues. Trimming removed 2 bases at V and 3 bases at J, with 10 bases between. In DNA form, the CDR3 reads TGTGCCAGCAGTTACGTGGCCCCCAAAGAGACCCAGTACTTC. It codes for CASSYVAPKETQYF.

This clonotype has at least ten counts. The V and J genes are TRBV27 and TRBJ2-7; 7 nucleotides align to TRBD1. This CDR3 comprises 15 residues. Per germline, CDR1 MNHEY and CDR2 SMNVEV (reference sequence). Unmatched junction bases numbered 7, after V lost 0 bases and J lost 5 bases. CDR3 amino acids: CASSLSRGLLNEQYF. The CDR3 DNA reads TGTGCCAGCAGTTTATCAAGGGGGCTGCTTAACGAGCAGTACTTC.